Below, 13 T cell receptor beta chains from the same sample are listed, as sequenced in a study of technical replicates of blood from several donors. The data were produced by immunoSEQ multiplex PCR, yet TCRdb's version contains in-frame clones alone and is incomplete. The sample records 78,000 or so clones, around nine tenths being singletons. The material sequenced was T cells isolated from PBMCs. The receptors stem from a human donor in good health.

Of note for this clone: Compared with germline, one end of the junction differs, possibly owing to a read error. The CDR3 DNA sequence: TGTGCCAGTAGTGTAGACAGGGATAGGCATGAGCAGTTCTTC. The encoded protein is CASSVDRDRHEQFF. V and J are TRBV19 and TRBJ2-1; 7 positions agree with TRBD1. Germline lookup yields CDR1 LNHDA and CDR2 SQIVND (reference sequence). This CDR3 is 14 amino acids long.

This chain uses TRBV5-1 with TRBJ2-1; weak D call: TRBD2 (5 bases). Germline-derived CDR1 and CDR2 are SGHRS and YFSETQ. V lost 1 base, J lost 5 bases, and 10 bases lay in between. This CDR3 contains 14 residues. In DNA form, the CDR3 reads TGCGCCAGCAGCTTGACTAGGTCCCACAATGAGCAGTTCTTC. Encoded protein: CASSLTRSHNEQFF.

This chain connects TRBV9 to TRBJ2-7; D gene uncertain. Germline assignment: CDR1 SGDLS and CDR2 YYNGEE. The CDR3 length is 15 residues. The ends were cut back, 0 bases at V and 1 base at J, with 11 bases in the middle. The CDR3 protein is CASSVDSAPSYEQYF. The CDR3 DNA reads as TGTGCCAGCAGCGTAGACTCAGCGCCTTCCTACGAGCAGTACTTC.

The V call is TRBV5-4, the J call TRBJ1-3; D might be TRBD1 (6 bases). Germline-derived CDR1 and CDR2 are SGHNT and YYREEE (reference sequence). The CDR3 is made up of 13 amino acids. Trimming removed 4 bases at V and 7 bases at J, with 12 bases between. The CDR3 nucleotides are TGTGCCAGCAGCGAAAACCAGGGGAACACCATATATTTT. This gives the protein CASSENQGNTIYF.

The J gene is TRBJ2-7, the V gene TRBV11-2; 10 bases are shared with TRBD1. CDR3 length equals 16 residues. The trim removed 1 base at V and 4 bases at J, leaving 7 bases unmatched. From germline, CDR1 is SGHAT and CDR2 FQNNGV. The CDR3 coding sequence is TGTGCCAGCAGCTTAGCCCCGGGACAGGGGTTTTACGAGCAGTACTTC. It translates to CASSLAPGQGFYEQYF.

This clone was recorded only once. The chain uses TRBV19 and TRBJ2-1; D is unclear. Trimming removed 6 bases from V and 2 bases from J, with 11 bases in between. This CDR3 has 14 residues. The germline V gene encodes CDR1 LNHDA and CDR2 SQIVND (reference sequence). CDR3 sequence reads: CASSLPLTYNEQFF. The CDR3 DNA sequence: TGTGCCAGTAGCTTACCACTTACCTACAATGAGCAGTTCTTC.

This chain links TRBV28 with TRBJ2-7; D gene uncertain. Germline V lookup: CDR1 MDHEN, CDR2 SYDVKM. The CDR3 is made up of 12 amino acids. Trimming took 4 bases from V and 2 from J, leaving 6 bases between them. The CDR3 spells CASSSFPYEQYF. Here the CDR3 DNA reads TGTGCCAGCAGTTCGTTCCCCTACGAGCAGTACTTC.

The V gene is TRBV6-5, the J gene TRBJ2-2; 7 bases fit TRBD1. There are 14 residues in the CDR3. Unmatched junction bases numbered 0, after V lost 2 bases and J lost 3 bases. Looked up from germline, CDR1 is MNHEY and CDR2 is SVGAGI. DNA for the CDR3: TGTGCCAGCAGTTACGACAGGGACACCGGGGAGCTGTTTTTT. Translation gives CASSYDRDTGELFF.

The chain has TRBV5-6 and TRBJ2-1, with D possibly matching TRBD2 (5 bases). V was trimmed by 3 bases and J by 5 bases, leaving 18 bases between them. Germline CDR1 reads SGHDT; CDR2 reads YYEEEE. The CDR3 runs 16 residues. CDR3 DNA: TGTGCCAGCAGCTCCCCCGGGATTATCGGAGACAATGAGCAGTTCTTC. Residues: CASSSPGIIGDNEQFF.

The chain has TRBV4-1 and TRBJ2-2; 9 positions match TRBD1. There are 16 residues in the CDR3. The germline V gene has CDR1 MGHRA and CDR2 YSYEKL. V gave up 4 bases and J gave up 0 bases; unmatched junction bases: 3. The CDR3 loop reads CASSLGQGPNTGELFF. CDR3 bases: TGCGCCAGCAGCCTTGGACAGGGGCCGAACACCGGGGAGCTGTTTTTT.

In DNA, the CDR3 is TGTGCCAGCAGGTACCTCGGGCAGGGAACCACAGATACGCAGTATTTT. This encodes CASRYLGQGTTDTQYF. This chain uses TRBV11-2 with TRBJ2-3; possible D gene TRBD1, 5 bases. V was cut by 6 bases and J by 2 bases, with 18 bases left in between. The CDR3 extends over 16 amino acids. The germline CDR1 and CDR2 sequences are SGHAT and FQNNGV.

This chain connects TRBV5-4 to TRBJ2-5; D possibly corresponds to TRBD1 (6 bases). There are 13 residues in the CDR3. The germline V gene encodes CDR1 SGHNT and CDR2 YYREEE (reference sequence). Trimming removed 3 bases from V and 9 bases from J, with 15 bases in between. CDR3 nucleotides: TGTGCCAGCAGCTCGGACATCTCAGGGGCCCAGTACTTC. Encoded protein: CASSSDISGAQYF.

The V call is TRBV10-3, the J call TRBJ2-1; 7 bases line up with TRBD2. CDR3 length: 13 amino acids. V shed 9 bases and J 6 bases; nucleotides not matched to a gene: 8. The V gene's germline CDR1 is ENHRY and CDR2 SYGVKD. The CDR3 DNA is TGTGCCATTTCTCCCGGGGAGGGCAATGAGCAGTTCTTC. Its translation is CAISPGEGNEQFF.